The 10 T cell receptor beta chains presented below share a single source sample, sequenced in a study of CD8+CD57+ T cells in acquired aplastic anemia. Genomic DNA provided the template from which TCR beta VDJ and CDR3 profiles were obtained. A single record per CDR3 protein comes from TCRdb applying MiXCR to the reads. The sample has approximately 470,000 distinct CDR3 sequences, less than 35% seen once. Patients picked for sequencing had shown CD8+CD57+ cell expansion detected by flow cytometry. The sample consisted of sorted CD4+, CD8+, or CD8+CD57+ T cells (not recorded which) from PBMCs. These receptors originate from a human donor with aplastic anemia.

This chain connects TRBV7-3 to TRBJ2-1; 8 bases line up with TRBD2. The germline gives CDR1 SGHTA, CDR2 FQGTGA. The CDR3 consists of 16 residues. Losses at the gene ends were 5 bases for V and 3 bases for J; bases not matched to a gene: 9. Here the CDR3 DNA reads TGTGCCAGCAGCGTCTCTGCGGGAGGAGTCTACAATGAGCAGTTCTTC. Its protein is CASSVSAGGVYNEQFF. Full variable domain (rest looked up from reference TRBV7-3 and TRBJ2-1): GAGVSQTPSNKVTEKGKYVELRCDPISGHTALYWYRQSLGQGPEFLIYFQGTGAADDSGLPNDRFFAVRPEGSVSTLKIQRTERGDSAVYLCASSVSAGGVYNEQFFGPGTRLTVL.

This clonotype has ten or more counts. This rearrangement joins TRBV7-2 to TRBJ2-5; 9 nucleotides match TRBD2. The CDR3 is made up of 15 amino acids. Per the germline V gene, CDR1 is SGHTA and CDR2 is FQGNSA. With 5 bases clipped from V and 5 bases from J, the junction kept 9 bases outside the gene matches. CDR3 protein: CASSRRTSVRETQYF. The CDR3 DNA sequence: TGTGCCAGCAGCCGTCGGACTAGCGTACGGGAGACCCAGTACTTC.

The chain links TRBV15 to TRBJ1-5, with D possibly being TRBD1 (5 bases). Germline V gives CDR1 LNHNV, CDR2 YYDKDF (reference sequence). The CDR3 is 15 residues long. V gave up 9 bases and J gave up 6 bases, with 21 bases separating them. The CDR3 sequence is CATEMGGGIGQPQHF. CDR3 sequence (DNA): TGTGCCACGGAGATGGGGGGGGGAATCGGTCAGCCCCAGCATTTT.

This clonotype was seen at least ten times. The chain recombines TRBV7-9 with TRBJ2-2, with a tentative D call TRBD2 (5 bases). Germline V gene sequence: CDR1 SEHNR, CDR2 FQNEAQ (reference sequence). The V and J ends lost 6 bases and 5 bases respectively, with 10 bases between them. The CDR3 runs to 13 residues. The CDR3 nucleotides are TGTGCCAGCAGGCCGACGGGGACCGGGGAGCTGTTTTTT. This translates into CASRPTGTGELFF.

The V and J genes are TRBV24-1 and TRBJ1-4; 8 positions match TRBD1. V lost 3 bases and J lost 10; bases outside the gene matches: 6. The CDR3 totals 14 residues. The germline CDR1 and CDR2 sequences are KGHDR and SFDVKD. The CDR3, as DNA: TGTGCCACCAGTGATAGGGACAGGCCGGGAAAACTGTTTTTT. This gives the protein CATSDRDRPGKLFF.

The table lists this clonotype with a few counts. This chain connects TRBV6-1 to TRBJ1-2; 9 nucleotides match TRBD1. The ends lost 4 bases at V and 5 bases at J; junction bases unmatched: 5. This CDR3 has 14 residues. The germline V gene has CDR1 MNHNS and CDR2 SASEGT. The CDR3 here is CASSVSGTGYGYTF. In DNA, the CDR3 is TGTGCCAGCAGTGTCTCCGGGACAGGGTATGGCTACACCTTC.

This clonotype has just a few counts. This rearrangement joins TRBV20-1 to TRBJ1-2; D is possibly TRBD1 (6 bases). The germline CDR1 and CDR2 sequences are DFQATT and SNEGSKA (reference sequence). Trimming shortened V by 3 bases and J by 3 bases, and 14 bases separated the two germline ends. The CDR3 length is 14 residues. CDR3 coding DNA: TGCAGTGCTAGTTCCCGGGACATTGACTATGGCTACACCTTC. Amino acids: CSASSRDIDYGYTF.

A word on this clonotype: Germline is not matched at one junction end, which may reflect a read error. The chain is built from TRBV12-3 or TRBV12-4 and TRBJ1-1; 9 positions match TRBD1. The CDR3 runs to 15 residues. CDR3 coding DNA: TGTGCCAGCAGTTCACACGGGACAGGGAAAACTGAAGCTCTCTTT. Translating gives CASSSHGTGKTEALF.

This clonotype was recorded only once. The rearrangement uses TRBV27 and TRBJ2-1, with 9 nucleotides matching TRBD2. Germline trimming cut 8 bases from V and 9 bases from J; bases unmatched to any gene: 11. The germline gives CDR1 MNHEY, CDR2 SMNVEV (reference sequence). The CDR3 sequence is 14 residues long. The DNA of the CDR3 is TGTGCCAGCCGTAAACCCGGGACTAGCAGTGAGCAGTTCTTC. This gives the protein CASRKPGTSSEQFF.

This clonotype was seen at least ten times. The V call is TRBV4-2, the J call TRBJ2-7; D not certain. This CDR3 has 13 residues. V lost 1 base to trimming and J lost 3 bases, with 7 bases between them. In germline, CDR1 is LGHNA, CDR2 YNFKEQ. CDR3 in amino acids: CASSQGADYEQYF. The DNA for the CDR3 is TGTGCCAGCAGCCAAGGTGCTGACTACGAGCAGTACTTC.